Listed below are T cell receptor beta chains from one sample, sequenced in a study of T-cell memory formation after mild COVID-19. TCRdb re-called the 5' RACE reads with MiXCR, one entry per CDR3 protein. The sample yields more than 250,000 distinct CDR3 sequences, 16% seen once. The sequencing input was PBMCs or a T cell subset sorted from them (not recorded which). The receptors were gathered from a man between 18 and 35 years old who had mild COVID-19 (a few samples of this study predate the infection). Cell type and time point are not known. Each CDR3 is given with its conserved first and last residue. D genes are given only for firm matches. Not all rows give a size; the values are once, few, many and, for expanded clones, a class.

V: TRBV7-9; size: NA; D: NA; J: TRBJ2-3; DNA: TGTGCCAGCAGCCCATATATAGGGACTCTGAGGACAGATACGCAGTATTTT; CDR3: CASSPYIGTLRTDTQYF
V: TRBV7-2; size: few; D: TRBD1; J: TRBJ1-2; DNA: TGTGCCAGCAGCCCTGGACAGGGCGGCTATGGCTACACCTTC; CDR3: CASSPGQGGYGYTF
V: TRBV7-6; size: few; D: NA; J: TRBJ2-3; DNA: TGTGCCAGCAGCAAGATTCAGGCGGACTTTAAGACAGATACGCAGTATTTT; CDR3: CASSKIQADFKTDTQYF
V: TRBV12-3/TRBV12-4; size: few; D: NA; J: TRBJ2-3; DNA: TGTGCCAGCGGAGATAGCGGAATTACAGATACGCAGTATTTT; CDR3: CASGDSGITDTQYF
V: TRBV4-3; size: NA; D: NA; J: TRBJ1-2; DNA: TGCGCCAGCAGCCAAGGGACGGGTGACTATGGCTACACCTTC; CDR3: CASSQGTGDYGYTF
V: TRBV6-4; size: few; D: NA; J: TRBJ2-3; DNA: TGTGCCAGCAGTGACTCGAAGGGCAGAACGCAGTATTTT; CDR3: CASSDSKGRTQYF
V: TRBV5-1; size: NA; D: TRBD1; J: TRBJ2-1; DNA: TGCGCCAGCAGCTCGGACAGGGGGCCGGGCAATGAGCAGTTCTTC; CDR3: CASSSDRGPGNEQFF
V: TRBV9; size: few; D: NA; J: TRBJ2-3; DNA: TGTGCCAGCAGCACCCCAGGGACAGATACGCAGTATTTT; CDR3: CASSTPGTDTQYF
V: TRBV28; size: NA; D: NA; J: TRBJ2-5; DNA: TGTGCCAGCAGTTCCGCCGGAGAAATACAGTACTTC; CDR3: CASSSAGEIQYF
V: TRBV20-1; size: few; D: NA; J: TRBJ1-1; DNA: TGCAGTGCTCGAAGGGACGGGCGGGCTGAAGCTTTCTTT; CDR3: CSARRDGRAEAFF
V: TRBV5-1; size: NA; D: TRBD1; J: TRBJ2-5; DNA: TGCGCCAGCAGCCAGGGACAGTGGAGACAAGAGACCCAGTACTTC; CDR3: CASSQGQWRQETQYF
V: TRBV4-2; size: few; D: NA; J: TRBJ1-2; DNA: TGTGCCAGCAGCCAGGGCTCTTTAGGGTATGGCTACACCTTC; CDR3: CASSQGSLGYGYTF
V: TRBV2; size: NA; D: NA; J: TRBJ2-4; DNA: TGTGCCAGCAGTGATGGGAAAGGTGGAAACATTCAGTACTTC; CDR3: CASSDGKGGNIQYF
V: TRBV11-2; size: NA; D: NA; J: TRBJ2-2; DNA: TGTGCCAGCAGCTTAAGGCACACCGGGGAGCTGTTTTTT; CDR3: CASSLRHTGELFF
V: TRBV7-9; size: NA; D: TRBD1; J: TRBJ1-6; DNA: TGTGCCAGCAGCTTGTACGACAGGGTGAATAATTCACCCCTCCACTTT; CDR3: CASSLYDRVNNSPLHF
V: TRBV6-2/TRBV6-3; size: NA; D: NA; J: TRBJ1-1; DNA: TGTGCCAGCATAGGCGCGAGACCTGAAGCTTTCTTT; CDR3: CASIGARPEAFF
V: TRBV7-9; size: NA; D: TRBD2; J: TRBJ2-3; DNA: TGTGCCAGCAGCTTGCGGGGGGGGAACACAGATACGCAGTATTTT; CDR3: CASSLRGGNTDTQYF
V: TRBV30; size: NA; D: NA; J: TRBJ2-4; DNA: TGTGCCTGGAGTAAGGCCAGGGGAAACATTCAGTACTTC; CDR3: CAWSKARGNIQYF
V: TRBV6-5; size: NA; D: NA; J: TRBJ2-7; DNA: TGTGCCAGCAGTTACTCGAGTCTCCCCCCCGGCTGGGAGCAGTACTTC; CDR3: CASSYSSLPPGWEQYF
V: TRBV27; size: NA; D: NA; J: TRBJ1-5; DNA: TGTGCCAGCAGTTTATCGGGCGGGAATAGCAATCAGCCCCAGCATTTT; CDR3: CASSLSGGNSNQPQHF
V: TRBV18; size: NA; D: TRBD2; J: TRBJ2-5; DNA: TGTGCCAGCTCTTTAATCCTAGCGGGGGAAGAGACCCAGTACTTC; CDR3: CASSLILAGEETQYF
V: TRBV29-1; size: NA; D: NA; J: TRBJ1-1; DNA: TGCAGCGTTGAAGAGGGGGTCAAAGCTTTCTTT; CDR3: CSVEEGVKAFF
V: TRBV7-6; size: few; D: NA; J: TRBJ1-5; DNA: TGTGCCAGCAGCTTAGAACAGAGCAATCAGCCCCAGCATTTT; CDR3: CASSLEQSNQPQHF
V: TRBV3-1; size: NA; D: NA; J: TRBJ1-1; DNA: TGTGCCAGCAGCCTGGGAGGGGCTGGGACTGAAGCTTTCTTT; CDR3: CASSLGGAGTEAFF
V: TRBV7-2; size: NA; D: TRBD2; J: TRBJ2-3; DNA: TGTGCCAGCAGCTCAGCGGGGCGGGGCCGGGGCACAGATACGCAGTATTTT; CDR3: CASSSAGRGRGTDTQYF
V: TRBV19; size: NA; D: NA; J: TRBJ1-1; DNA: TGTGCCAGTAGTATTTGGACTGAAGCTTTCTTT; CDR3: CASSIWTEAFF
V: TRBV2; size: many; D: NA; J: TRBJ2-1; DNA: TGTGCCAGCGACAACTACAATGAGCAGTTCTTC; CDR3: CASDNYNEQFF
V: TRBV5-1; size: few; D: NA; J: TRBJ2-7; DNA: TGCGCCAGCAGCTTGGCCCCACAGGGTCCCAGCTCCTACGAGCAGTACTTC; CDR3: CASSLAPQGPSSYEQYF
V: TRBV5-6; size: NA; D: TRBD1; J: TRBJ2-1; DNA: TGTGCCAGCAGCGCTAAACAGGGGGCGCGGAAAGATGAGCAGTTCTTC; CDR3: CASSAKQGARKDEQFF